What follows is one TCR beta chain and its context. Its antigen is unidentified. The CDR3 is 13 residues long. Germline CDR1 is GTSNPN and CDR2 is SVGIG (reference sequence). Trimming removed 3 bases at V and 5 bases at J, with 10 bases between. Measured with immunoSEQ multiplex PCR; TCRdb has only the in-frame clones, and not every one. The sample has roughly 1,000,000 clones; 78% are singletons. Only Caucasian adults living in Nashville, Tennessee made up the donor group. Investigators divided CD4+ cells into CD45RA+ naive and CD45RA-negative memory subsets. These data originate in a study of shared clonotypes between healthy human individuals. General study results and limits: Owing to a small donor count, the genetic and exposure-history diversity represented was limited.

The receptor was isolated from a man younger than 35 in good health. Some clones in this sample may be carry-over from other donors' samples. This rearrangement joins TRBV30 to TRBJ1-4; D uncertain. Material: memory CD4+ T cells from PBMCs. Documented subset: CD45RA-negative fraction. The chain's CDR3 is CAWRGMSNEKLFF. The CDR3 DNA follows: TGTGCCTGGAGAGGGATGTCCAATGAAAAACTGTTTTTT. Variable domain in full (rest from reference TRBV30 and TRBJ1-4): SQTIHQWPATLVQPVGSPLSLECTVEGTSNPNLYWYRQAAGRGLQLLFYSVGIGQISSEVPQNLSASRPQDRQFILSSKKLLLSDSGFYLCAWRGMSNEKLFFGSGTQLSVL.